Included here is one TCR beta chain sequence, with context. This clone has just a few counts. No antigen is known for it. One base away there is no much larger clone; base qualities are not given. The immunoSEQ Assay, a bias-controlled multiplex PCR, was used to amplify TCRbeta CDR3 regions from genomic DNA. In the source study's methods: The number of nucleated cells in each sample was estimated from the amplification of reference gene primers within the assay. To quantify the absolute abundance of each unique TCRbeta CDR3 rearrangement, sequence reads were collapsed and filtered. For each sample, productive Simpson clonality was calculated as the square root of Simpson's diversity index over productive rearrangements. What TCRdb holds here is the immuneACCESS table cut down to in-frame rearrangements. Part of the clones is not present; checked against another copy, under half of the missing clones reflect an unresolved V gene, and the others are unexplained. From that table come the V and J calls and clone size; the DNA was used to work out D and trimming. The sample includes 45,000 to 60,000 clones, with approximately 78% observed a single time. The ten biggest clones cover roughly 13% of the sample.

The record originates from a study of blood T cell repertoires in COVID-19 (TCRdb year 2020). With respect to the entire study: Samples from collaborators originated in the United States, Italy and Spain and spanned both the acute and convalescent phases of COVID-19. The material from the prospective study consisted of cDNA or gDNA derived from T cells, B-cell-depleted T cells, or PBMCs. Deeply sampled blood TCRbeta repertoires from subjects exposed to, actively infected with, or recovered from COVID-19 were included in the dataset. The repertoires were made available in a free public database intended to serve as a resource for research on the immune response to SARS-CoV-2. The samples were drawn from the first 160 participants of the ongoing ImmuneRACE study and from about 1,200 subjects provided by 6 global collaborators. Nearly every sample came with metadata listing a de-identified subject ID, COVID-19 status, age in years and sex. Where HLA class I and class II types were available, the types were taken from metadata supplied by the sample provider, not from assay-based typing.

From its cysteine to its phenylalanine, the CDR3 spans 15 amino acids. Only the CDR3 region is kept as DNA, spanning 45 bases read in frame from base 1. V lost 7 bases and J lost 5 bases, and the count of bases not matched to a germline gene is 8. CDR1 and CDR2 (LNHDA, SQIVND) derive from the germline V gene (reference sequence). Collaborating institutions collected whole blood in K2EDTA tubes following their own protocols. Collaborator samples were shipped for TCRbeta analysis as frozen whole blood, isolated PBMCs, or DNA extracted from either sample type. Beyond this particular receptor, the publication reports: The quantity of clinical and demographic metadata differed by source and by participant and was supplied without curation.

This sequence uses TRBV19 and TRBJ1-6; 7 middle bases align to TRBD1. The clonotype originates from a human donor with acute or convalescent COVID-19. The donor label of this sample is uncertain. Sequencing used peripheral blood. The DNA is as follows: TGTGCCAGTACCCCTACCGACAGGGATAATTCACCCCTCCACTTT. It codes for CASTPTDRDNSPLHF.